This T cell receptor beta chain stems from a study of cytomegalovirus exposure and HLA in healthy donors. Overall study context: A later analysis reported the 120 or so validation repertoires used the same platform as the 500 to 800 first-cohort repertoires. Study-wide points: Subsequent analysis of the 120 or so validation repertoires found a tendency for first-cohort TCR clusters to co-occur. The study flagged some 170 TCR beta chains as cytomegalovirus-associated. Diagnosis of cytomegalovirus status made by the classifier reportedly showed high specificity and sensitivity.

CDR3 length: 14 amino acids. From germline, CDR1 is SQVTM and CDR2 ANQGSEA. Trimming shortened V by 7 bases and J by 5 bases, and 18 bases separated the two germline ends. Clones were read by immunoSEQ multiplex PCR, and TCRdb kept only the in-frame ones, dropping some. The table has 200,000 to 300,000 clones, 70% to 90% seen once; the top ten hold over 0.95%. Regarding this clone: Its antigen is still unknown.

The specimen sequenced was PBMCs. The chain recombines TRBV29-1 with TRBJ2-1, with D perhaps TRBD2 (6 bases). The clonotype comes from a woman under 40 in good health and CMV-seropositive. CDR3 sequence: CSADGTPTNNEQFF. CDR3 DNA sequence: TGCAGCGCGGACGGGACTCCAACAAACAATGAGCAGTTCTTC.